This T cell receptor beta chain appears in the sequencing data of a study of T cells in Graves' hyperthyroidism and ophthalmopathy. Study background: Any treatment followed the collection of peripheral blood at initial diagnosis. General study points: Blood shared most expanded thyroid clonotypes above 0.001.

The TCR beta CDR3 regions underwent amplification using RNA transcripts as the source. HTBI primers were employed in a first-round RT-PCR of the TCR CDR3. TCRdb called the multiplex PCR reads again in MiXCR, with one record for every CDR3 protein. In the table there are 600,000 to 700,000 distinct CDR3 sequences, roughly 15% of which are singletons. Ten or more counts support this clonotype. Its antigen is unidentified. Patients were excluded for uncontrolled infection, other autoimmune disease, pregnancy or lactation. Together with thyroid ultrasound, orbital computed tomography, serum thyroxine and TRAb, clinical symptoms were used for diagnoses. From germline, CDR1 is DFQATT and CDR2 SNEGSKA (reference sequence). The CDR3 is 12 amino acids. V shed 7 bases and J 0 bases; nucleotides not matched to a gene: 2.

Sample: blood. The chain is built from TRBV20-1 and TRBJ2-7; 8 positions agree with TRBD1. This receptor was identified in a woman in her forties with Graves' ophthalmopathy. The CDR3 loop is CSGTGNSYEQYF. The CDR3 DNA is TGCAGTGGGACAGGGAACTCCTACGAGCAGTACTTC.